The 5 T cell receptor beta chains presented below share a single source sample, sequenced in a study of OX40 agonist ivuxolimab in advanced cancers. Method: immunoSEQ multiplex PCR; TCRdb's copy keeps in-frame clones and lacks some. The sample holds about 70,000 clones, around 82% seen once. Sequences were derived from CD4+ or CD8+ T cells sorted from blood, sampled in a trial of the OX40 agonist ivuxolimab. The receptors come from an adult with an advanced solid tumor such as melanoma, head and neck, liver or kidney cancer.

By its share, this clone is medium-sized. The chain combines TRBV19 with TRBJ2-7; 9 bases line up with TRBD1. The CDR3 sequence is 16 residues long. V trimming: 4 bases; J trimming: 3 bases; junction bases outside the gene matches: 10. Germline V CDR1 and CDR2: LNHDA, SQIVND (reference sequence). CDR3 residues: CASSKVGGQGFYEQYF. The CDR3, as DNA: TGTGCCAGTAGTAAGGTTGGGGGACAGGGATTCTACGAGCAGTACTTC.

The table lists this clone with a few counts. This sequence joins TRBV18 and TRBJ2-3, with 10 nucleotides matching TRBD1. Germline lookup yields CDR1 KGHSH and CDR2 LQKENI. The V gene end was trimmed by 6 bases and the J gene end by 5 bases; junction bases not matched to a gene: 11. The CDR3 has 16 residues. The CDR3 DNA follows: TGTGCCAGCTCCCAGGCCGCCGGGACAGGGGTAGATACGCAGTATTTT. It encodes CASSQAAGTGVDTQYF.

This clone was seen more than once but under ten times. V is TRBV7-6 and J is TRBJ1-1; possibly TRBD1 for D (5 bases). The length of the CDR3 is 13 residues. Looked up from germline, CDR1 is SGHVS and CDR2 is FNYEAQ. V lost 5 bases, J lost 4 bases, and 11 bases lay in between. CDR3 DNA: TGTGCCAGCAGCACGCGACAGACCACTGAAGCTTTCTTT. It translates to CASSTRQTTEAFF.

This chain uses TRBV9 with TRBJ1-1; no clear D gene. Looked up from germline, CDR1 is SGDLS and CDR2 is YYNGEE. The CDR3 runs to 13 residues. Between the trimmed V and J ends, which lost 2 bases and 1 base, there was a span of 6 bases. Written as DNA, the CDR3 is TGTGCCAGCAGCGTCCAGAGGAACACTGAAGCTTTCTTT. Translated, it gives CASSVQRNTEAFF. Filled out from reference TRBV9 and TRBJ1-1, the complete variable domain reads DSGVTQTPKHLITATGQRVTLRCSPRSGDLSVYWYQQSLDQGLQFLIQYYNGEERAKGNILERFSAQQFPDLHSELNLSSLELGDSALYFCASSVQRNTEAFFGQGTRLTVV.

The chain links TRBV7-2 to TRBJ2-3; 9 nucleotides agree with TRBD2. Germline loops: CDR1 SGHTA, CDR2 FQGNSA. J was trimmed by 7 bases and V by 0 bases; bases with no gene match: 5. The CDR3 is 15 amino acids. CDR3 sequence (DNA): TGTGCCAGCAGCTTAGCAGGCGGGGGGGCCCATACGCAGTATTTT. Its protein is CASSLAGGGAHTQYF. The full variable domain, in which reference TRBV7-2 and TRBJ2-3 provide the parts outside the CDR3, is GAGVSQSPSNKVTEKGKDVELRCDPISGHTALYWYRQSLGQGLEFLIYFQGNSAPDKSGLPSDRFSAERTGGSVSTLTIQRTQQEDSAVYLCASSLAGGGAHTQYFGPGTRLTVL.